These T cell receptor beta chains were read from a single sample in a study of regulatory T cells in long-lasting Graves disease. TCRdb fed the multiplex PCR reads into MiXCR, producing one record per CDR3 protein. The sample holds 450,000 to 500,000 distinct CDR3 sequences, around 15% seen once. The sample was also reused in another study, on T cells in Graves' hyperthyroidism and ophthalmopathy.

Here the sequenced sample was peripheral blood mononuclear cells (PBMCs), taken at new diagnosis, from a patient treated with antithyroid drugs. The receptor set was obtained from a man aged 35-49 years with Graves disease. The CDR3 runs from the conserved cysteine through the conserved F or W. Fields, in order: J gene, D gene, V gene, clone size, CDR3 protein, CDR3 DNA. D genes are given only for firm matches. For some rows the clone size is stated as once, few or many, or as a class when expanded; others skip it.

TRBJ2-7	TRBD2	TRBV4-1	-	CASSQEAGEGYEQYF	TGCGCCAGCAGCCAAGAAGCGGGAGAGGGGTACGAGCAGTACTTC
TRBJ1-4	-	TRBV27	few	CASSRKGMNEKLFF	TGTGCCAGCAGTCGCAAAGGGATGAATGAAAAACTGTTTTTT
TRBJ2-3	TRBD2	TRBV12-3/TRBV12-4	-	CASSFTSGRGTDTQYF	TGTGCCAGCAGTTTCACTAGCGGGAGGGGGACAGATACGCAGTATTTT
TRBJ1-2	-	TRBV2	many	CASSETNNGYTF	TGTGCCAGCAGTGAAACGAATAATGGCTACACCTTC
TRBJ1-5	-	TRBV12-5	-	CASGLNQPQHF	TGTGCTAGTGGTTTGAATCAGCCCCAGCATTTT
TRBJ2-3	TRBD2	TRBV2	-	CASSESAGGLTDTQYF	TGTGCCAGCAGTGAATCAGCGGGAGGGCTGACAGATACGCAGTATTTT
TRBJ2-5	-	TRBV2	many	CASSRTEKTQYF	TGTGCCAGCAGTAGGACCGAGAAGACCCAGTACTTC
TRBJ2-5	-	TRBV28	few	CASSLDSGPQETQYF	TGTGCCAGCAGTTTGGATAGCGGACCCCAAGAGACCCAGTACTTC
TRBJ2-7	TRBD1	TRBV4-1	few	CASSQVRTGGLEQYF	TGCGCCAGCAGCCAGGTGAGGACAGGGGGCCTGGAGCAGTACTTC
TRBJ1-5	-	TRBV30	many	CAWRERGRGNQPQHF	TGTGCCTGGAGGGAGAGGGGAAGGGGCAATCAGCCCCAGCATTTT
TRBJ2-3	-	TRBV11-3	many	CASSFSRGADTQYF	TGTGCCAGCAGCTTTAGCAGGGGAGCAGATACGCAGTATTTT
TRBJ1-5	-	TRBV2	many	CASSVIPRQPQHF	TGTGCCAGCAGTGTAATCCCAAGACAGCCCCAGCATTTT
TRBJ2-7	TRBD1	TRBV5-1	few	CASSLAPDRGSEQYF	TGCGCCAGCAGCTTGGCCCCGGACAGGGGGAGCGAGCAGTACTTC
TRBJ2-1	-	TRBV11-2	many	CASSPFQGRGRNEQFF	TGTGCCAGCAGCCCATTTCAGGGTCGGGGTCGCAATGAGCAGTTCTTC
TRBJ1-1	TRBD1	TRBV5-4	-	CASSVGQGRTEAFF	TGTGCCAGCAGCGTGGGACAGGGGCGGACTGAAGCTTTCTTT